This TCR beta chain was obtained from a study of EBV T-cell therapy then PD-1 blockade in nasopharyngeal carcinoma. Time point given: 266 days after commencement of treatment, after nivolumab therapy. The treatment was: AdE1-LMPpoly-expanded autologous EBV-specific T-cell therapy followed by anti-PD-1 nivolumab. CDR1 and CDR2 from the germline V gene are SGHNT and YENEEA. The trim removed 5 bases at V and 1 base at J, leaving 1 base unmatched. This CDR3 is 14 amino acids long. Points on this clone: Its antigen is currently unknown.

The data were produced by immunoSEQ multiplex PCR, yet TCRdb's version contains in-frame clones alone and is incomplete. The sample holds 20,000 or so clones, roughly four fifths seen once. The rearrangement links TRBV11-3 to TRBJ1-1; 10 nucleotides align to TRBD1. This receptor was taken from a middle-aged man with nasopharyngeal carcinoma. Here the sequenced sample was CD8+ T cells from blood, taken at roughly day 270 from a patient whose treatment included autologous EBV-specific T cells and nivolumab. CDR3 residues: CASSRTGGNTEAFF. The DNA for the CDR3 is TGTGCCAGCAGCCGGACAGGGGGGAACACTGAAGCTTTCTTT.